This T cell receptor beta chain is drawn from a study of blood T cell repertoires in COVID-19. Study information: From the United States, Italy and Spain came samples of acute and convalescent COVID-19. The cDNA or gDNA used as material had been derived from T cells, B-cell-depleted T cells, or PBMCs.

CDR3 length: 13 amino acids. Germline CDR1 is MDHEN and CDR2 is SYDVKM. Trimming removed 2 bases from V and 8 bases from J, with 12 bases in between. Authors' data handling: Scientists estimated how many nucleated cells there were by amplifying reference gene primers. Using immunoSEQ multiplex PCR, the repertoire was profiled, and TCRdb retains in-frame clones only, with some absent. That table supplies the V and J calls and clone size; D and trimming were determined from the DNA. This table has some 150,000 clones, just under 90% appearing once. The clonotype comes from a woman aged 45-59 years with active or convalescent COVID-19. Material for sequencing was peripheral blood. This chain links TRBV28 with TRBJ1-2; maybe TRBD1 (6 bases). CDR3 sequence reads: CASSLRGSRGYTF. The CDR3 DNA reads as TGTGCCAGCAGTTTAAGGGGGTCGAGGGGCTACACCTTC.